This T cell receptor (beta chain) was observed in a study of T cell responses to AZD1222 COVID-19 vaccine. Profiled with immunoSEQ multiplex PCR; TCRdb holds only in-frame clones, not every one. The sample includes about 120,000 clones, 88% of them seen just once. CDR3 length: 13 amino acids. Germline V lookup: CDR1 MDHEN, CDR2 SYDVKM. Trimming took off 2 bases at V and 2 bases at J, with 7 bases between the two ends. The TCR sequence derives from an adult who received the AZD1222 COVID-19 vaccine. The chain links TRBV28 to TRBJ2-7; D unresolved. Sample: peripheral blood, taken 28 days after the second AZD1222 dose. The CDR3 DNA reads TGTGCCAGCAGTTTAGGCCCCCCCTACGAGCAGTACTTC. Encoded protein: CASSLGPPYEQYF.